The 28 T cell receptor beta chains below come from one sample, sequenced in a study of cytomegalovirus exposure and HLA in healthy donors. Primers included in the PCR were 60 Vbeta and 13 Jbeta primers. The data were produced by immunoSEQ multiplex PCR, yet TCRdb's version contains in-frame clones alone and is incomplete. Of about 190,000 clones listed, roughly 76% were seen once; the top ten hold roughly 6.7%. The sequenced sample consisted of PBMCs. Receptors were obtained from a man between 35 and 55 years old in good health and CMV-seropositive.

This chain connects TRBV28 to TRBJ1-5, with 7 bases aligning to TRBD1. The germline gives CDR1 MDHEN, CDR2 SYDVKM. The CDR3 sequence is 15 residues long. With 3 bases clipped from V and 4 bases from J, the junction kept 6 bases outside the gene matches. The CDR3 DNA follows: TGTGCCAGCAGTTTTGGTGACAGGGCGAATCAGCCCCAGCATTTT. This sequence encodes CASSFGDRANQPQHF.

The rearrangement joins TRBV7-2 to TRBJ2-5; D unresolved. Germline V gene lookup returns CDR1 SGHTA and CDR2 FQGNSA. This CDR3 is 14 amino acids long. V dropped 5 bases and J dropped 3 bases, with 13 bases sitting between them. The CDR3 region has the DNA TGTGCCAGCAGCCGCATGAGGCAGAAAGAGACCCAGTACTTC. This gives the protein CASSRMRQKETQYF.

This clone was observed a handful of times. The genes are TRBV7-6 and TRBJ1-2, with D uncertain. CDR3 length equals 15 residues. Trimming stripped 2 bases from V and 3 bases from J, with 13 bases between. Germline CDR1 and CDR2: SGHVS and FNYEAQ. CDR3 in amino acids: CASSLNPGPDYGYTF. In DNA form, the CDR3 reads TGTGCCAGCAGCTTAAATCCAGGTCCAGACTATGGCTACACCTTC.

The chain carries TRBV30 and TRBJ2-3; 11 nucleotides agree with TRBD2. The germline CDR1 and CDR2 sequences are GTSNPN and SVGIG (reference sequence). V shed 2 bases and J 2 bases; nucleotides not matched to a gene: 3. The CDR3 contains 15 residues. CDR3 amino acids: CAWSRSGGATDTQYF. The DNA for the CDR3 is TGTGCCTGGAGTCGTAGCGGGGGGGCCACAGATACGCAGTATTTT.

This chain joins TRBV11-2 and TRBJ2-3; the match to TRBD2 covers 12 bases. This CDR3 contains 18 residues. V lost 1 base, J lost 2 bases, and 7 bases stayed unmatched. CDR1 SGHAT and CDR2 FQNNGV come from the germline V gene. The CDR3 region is CASSLGTRTSGATDTQYF. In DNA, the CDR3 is TGTGCCAGCAGCTTAGGTACAAGGACTAGCGGGGCCACAGATACGCAGTATTTT.

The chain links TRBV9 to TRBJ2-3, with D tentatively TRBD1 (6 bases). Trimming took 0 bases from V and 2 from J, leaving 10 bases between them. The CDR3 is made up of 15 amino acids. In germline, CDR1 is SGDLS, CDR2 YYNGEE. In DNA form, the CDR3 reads TGTGCCAGCAGCGTAGGGAGGACAGACACAGATACGCAGTATTTT. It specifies CASSVGRTDTDTQYF.

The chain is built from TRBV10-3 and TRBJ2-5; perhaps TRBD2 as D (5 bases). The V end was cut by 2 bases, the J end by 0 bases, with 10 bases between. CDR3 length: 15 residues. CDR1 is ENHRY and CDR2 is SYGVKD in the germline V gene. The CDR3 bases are TGTGCCATCAGTGAGGGCGGGCGGTACCAAGAGACCCAGTACTTC. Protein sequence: CAISEGGRYQETQYF.

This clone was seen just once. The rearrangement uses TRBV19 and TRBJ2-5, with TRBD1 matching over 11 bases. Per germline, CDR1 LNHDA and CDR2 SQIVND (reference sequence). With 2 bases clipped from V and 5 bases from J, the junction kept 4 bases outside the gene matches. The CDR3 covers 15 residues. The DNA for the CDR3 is TGTGCCAGTAGTATAAAGGGGACAGGGGGGGAGACCCAGTACTTC. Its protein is CASSIKGTGGETQYF.

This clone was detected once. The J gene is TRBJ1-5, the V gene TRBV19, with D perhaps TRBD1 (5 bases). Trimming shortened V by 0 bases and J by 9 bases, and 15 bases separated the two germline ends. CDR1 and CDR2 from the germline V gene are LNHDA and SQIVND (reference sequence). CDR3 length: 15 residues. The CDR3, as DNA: TGTGCCAGTAGTATAGATGGGGGGATGGGACGGCCCCAGCATTTT. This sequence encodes CASSIDGGMGRPQHF.

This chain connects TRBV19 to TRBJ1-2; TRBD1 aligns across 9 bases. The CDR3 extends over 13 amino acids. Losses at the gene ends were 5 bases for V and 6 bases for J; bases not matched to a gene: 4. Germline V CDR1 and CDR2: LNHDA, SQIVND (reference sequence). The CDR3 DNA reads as TGTGCCAGTAGTCCGAGGGACAGGGATGGCTACACCTTC. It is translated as CASSPRDRDGYTF. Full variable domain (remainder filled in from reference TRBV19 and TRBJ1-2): DGGITQSPKYLFRKEGQNVTLSCEQNLNHDAMYWYRQDPGQGLRLIYYSQIVNDFQKGDIAEGYSVSREKKESFPLTVTSAQKNPTAFYLCASSPRDRDGYTFGSGTRLTVV.

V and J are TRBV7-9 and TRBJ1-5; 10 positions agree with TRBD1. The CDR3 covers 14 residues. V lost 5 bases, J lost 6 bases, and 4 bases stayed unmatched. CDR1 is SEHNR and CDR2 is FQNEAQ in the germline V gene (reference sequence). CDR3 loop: CASSPGTGVQPQHF. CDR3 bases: TGTGCCAGCAGCCCAGGGACAGGGGTTCAGCCCCAGCATTTT.

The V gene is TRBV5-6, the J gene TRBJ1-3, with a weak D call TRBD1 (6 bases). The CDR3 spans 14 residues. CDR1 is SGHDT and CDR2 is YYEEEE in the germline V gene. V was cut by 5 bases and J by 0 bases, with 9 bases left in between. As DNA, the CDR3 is TGTGCCAGCAGTACGGACAGCTCTGGAAACACCATATATTTT. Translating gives CASSTDSSGNTIYF.

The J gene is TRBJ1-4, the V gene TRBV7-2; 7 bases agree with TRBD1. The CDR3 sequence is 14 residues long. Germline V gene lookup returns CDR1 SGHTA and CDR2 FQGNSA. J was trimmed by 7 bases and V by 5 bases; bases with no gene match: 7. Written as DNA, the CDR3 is TGTGCCAGCAGCCCCGACAGGGCGGGTGAAAAACTGTTTTTT. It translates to CASSPDRAGEKLFF.

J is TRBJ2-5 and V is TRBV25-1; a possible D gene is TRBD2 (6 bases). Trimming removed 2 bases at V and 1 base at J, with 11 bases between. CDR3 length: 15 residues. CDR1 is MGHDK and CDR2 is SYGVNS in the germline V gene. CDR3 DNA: TGTGCCAGCAGTGAACAGGAGGGGCCCCAAGAGACCCAGTACTTC. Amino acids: CASSEQEGPQETQYF.

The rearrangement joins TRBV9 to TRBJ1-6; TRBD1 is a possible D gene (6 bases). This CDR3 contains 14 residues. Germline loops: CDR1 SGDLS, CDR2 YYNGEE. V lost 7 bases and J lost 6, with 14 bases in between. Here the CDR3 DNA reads TGTGCCAGCGATCAGGGGCTGGGTAATTCACCCCTCCACTTT. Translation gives CASDQGLGNSPLHF.

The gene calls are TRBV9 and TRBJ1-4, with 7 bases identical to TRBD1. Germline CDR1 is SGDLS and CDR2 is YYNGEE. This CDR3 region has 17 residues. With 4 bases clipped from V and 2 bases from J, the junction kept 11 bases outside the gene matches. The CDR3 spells CASSPTGTAGTNEKLFF. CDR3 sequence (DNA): TGTGCCAGCAGCCCCACCGGGACAGCCGGGACTAATGAAAAACTGTTTTTT. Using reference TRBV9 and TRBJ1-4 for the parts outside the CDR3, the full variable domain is DSGVTQTPKHLITATGQRVTLRCSPRSGDLSVYWYQQSLDQGLQFLIQYYNGEERAKGNILERFSAQQFPDLHSELNLSSLELGDSALYFCASSPTGTAGTNEKLFFGSGTQLSVL.

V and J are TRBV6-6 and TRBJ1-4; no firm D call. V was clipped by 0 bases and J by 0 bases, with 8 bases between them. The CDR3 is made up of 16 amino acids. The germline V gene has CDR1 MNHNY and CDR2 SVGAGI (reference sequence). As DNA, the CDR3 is TGTGCCAGCAGTTACTCACGACACGCAACTAATGAAAAACTGTTTTTT. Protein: CASSYSRHATNEKLFF.

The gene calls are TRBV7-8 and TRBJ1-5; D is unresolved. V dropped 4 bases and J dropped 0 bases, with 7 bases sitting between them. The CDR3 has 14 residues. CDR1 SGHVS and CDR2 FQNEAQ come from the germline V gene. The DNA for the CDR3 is TGTGCCAGCAGCTCCGACAATAGCAATCAGCCCCAGCATTTT. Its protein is CASSSDNSNQPQHF.

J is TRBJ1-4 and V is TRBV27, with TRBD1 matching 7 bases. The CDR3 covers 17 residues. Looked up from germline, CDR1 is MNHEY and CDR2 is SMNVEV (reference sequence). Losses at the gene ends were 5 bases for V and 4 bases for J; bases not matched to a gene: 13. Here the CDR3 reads CASSLRTGLLNNEKLFF. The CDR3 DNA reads TGTGCCAGCAGTCTTAGGACAGGTCTACTAAATAATGAAAAACTGTTTTTT.

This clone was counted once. The CDR3 DNA follows: TGTGCCAGCACTCCTACCTTACCGGGACAGTCCTACGAGCAGTACTTC. It translates to CASTPTLPGQSYEQYF. The chain combines TRBV5-6 with TRBJ2-7, with TRBD1 matching 7 bases. The CDR3 has 16 amino acids. V lost 6 bases, J lost 1 base, and 13 bases stayed unmatched. Looked up from germline, CDR1 is SGHDT and CDR2 is YYEEEE.

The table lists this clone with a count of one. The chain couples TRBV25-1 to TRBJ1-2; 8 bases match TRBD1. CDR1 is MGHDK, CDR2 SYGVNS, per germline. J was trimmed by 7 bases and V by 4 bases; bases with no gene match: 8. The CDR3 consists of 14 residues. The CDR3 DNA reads TGTGCCAGCAGTGCCCCCGGACAGGGCGGTGGCTACACCTTC. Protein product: CASSAPGQGGGYTF.

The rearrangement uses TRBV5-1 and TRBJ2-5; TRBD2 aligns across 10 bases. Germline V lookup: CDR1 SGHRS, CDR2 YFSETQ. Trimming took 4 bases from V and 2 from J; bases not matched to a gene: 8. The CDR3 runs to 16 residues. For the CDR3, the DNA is TGCGCCAGCAGCATCCGACTAGCGGGCGGTCAAGAGACCCAGTACTTC. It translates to CASSIRLAGGQETQYF.

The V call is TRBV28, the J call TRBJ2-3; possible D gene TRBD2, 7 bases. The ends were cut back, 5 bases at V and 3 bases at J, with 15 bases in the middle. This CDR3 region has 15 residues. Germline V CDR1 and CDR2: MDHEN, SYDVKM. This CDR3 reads CASSHTRGATDTQYF. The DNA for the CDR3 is TGTGCCAGCAGTCACACCCGGGGGGCGACAGATACGCAGTATTTT.

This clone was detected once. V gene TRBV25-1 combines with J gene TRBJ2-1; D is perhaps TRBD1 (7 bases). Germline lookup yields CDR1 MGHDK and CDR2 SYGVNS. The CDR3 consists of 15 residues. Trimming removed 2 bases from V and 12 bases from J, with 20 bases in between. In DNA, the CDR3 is TGTGCCAGCAGTGAAATGCGGGGCAAGGGGGCGGGGCAGTTCTTC. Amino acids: CASSEMRGKGAGQFF.

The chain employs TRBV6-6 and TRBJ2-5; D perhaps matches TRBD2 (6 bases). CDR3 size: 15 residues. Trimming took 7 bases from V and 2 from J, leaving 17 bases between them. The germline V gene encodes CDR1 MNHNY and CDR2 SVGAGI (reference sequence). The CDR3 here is CASIQTMGGQETQYF. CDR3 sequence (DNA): TGTGCCAGCATCCAAACAATGGGGGGACAAGAGACCCAGTACTTC.

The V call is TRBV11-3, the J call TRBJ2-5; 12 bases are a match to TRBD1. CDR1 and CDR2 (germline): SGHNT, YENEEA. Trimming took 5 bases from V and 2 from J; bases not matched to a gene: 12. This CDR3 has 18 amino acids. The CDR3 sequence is CASSAYSGTGGLQETQYF. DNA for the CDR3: TGTGCCAGCAGCGCCTACTCCGGGACAGGGGGCCTACAAGAGACCCAGTACTTC.

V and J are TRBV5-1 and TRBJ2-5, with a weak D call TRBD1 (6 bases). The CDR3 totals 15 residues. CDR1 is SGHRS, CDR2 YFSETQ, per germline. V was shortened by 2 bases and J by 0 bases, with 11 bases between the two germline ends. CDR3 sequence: CASSFAQGYQETQYF. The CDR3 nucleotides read TGCGCCAGCAGCTTCGCTCAGGGGTACCAAGAGACCCAGTACTTC.

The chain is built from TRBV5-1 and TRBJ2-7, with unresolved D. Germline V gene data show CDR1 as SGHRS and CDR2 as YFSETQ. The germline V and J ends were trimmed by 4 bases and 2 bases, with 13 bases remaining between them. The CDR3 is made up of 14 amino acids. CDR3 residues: CASSLQTAAYEQYF. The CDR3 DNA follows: TGCGCCAGCAGCCTCCAAACCGCAGCCTACGAGCAGTACTTC.